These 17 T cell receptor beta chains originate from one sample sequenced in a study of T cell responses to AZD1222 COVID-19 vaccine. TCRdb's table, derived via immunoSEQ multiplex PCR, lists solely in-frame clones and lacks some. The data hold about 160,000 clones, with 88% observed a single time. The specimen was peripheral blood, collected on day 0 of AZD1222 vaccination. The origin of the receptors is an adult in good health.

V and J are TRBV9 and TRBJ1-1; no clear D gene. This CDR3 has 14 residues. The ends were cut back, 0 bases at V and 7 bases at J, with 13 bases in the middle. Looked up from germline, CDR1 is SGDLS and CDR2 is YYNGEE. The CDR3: CASSVEGWVGEAFF. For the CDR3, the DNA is TGTGCCAGCAGCGTAGAAGGTTGGGTTGGTGAAGCTTTCTTT.

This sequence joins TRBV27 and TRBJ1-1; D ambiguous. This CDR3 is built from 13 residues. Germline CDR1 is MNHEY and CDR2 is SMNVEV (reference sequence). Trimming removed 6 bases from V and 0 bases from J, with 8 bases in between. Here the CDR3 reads CASRQGLNTEAFF. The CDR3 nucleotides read TGTGCCAGCAGGCAAGGGCTGAACACTGAAGCTTTCTTT.

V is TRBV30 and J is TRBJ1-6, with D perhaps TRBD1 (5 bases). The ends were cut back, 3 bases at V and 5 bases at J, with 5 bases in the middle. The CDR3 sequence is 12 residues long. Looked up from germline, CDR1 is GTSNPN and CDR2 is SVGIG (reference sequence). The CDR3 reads CAWRDNNSPLHF. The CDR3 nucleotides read TGTGCCTGGAGGGACAATAATTCACCCCTCCACTTT. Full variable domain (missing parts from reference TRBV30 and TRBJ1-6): SQTIHQWPATLVQPVGSPLSLECTVEGTSNPNLYWYRQAAGRGLQLLFYSVGIGQISSEVPQNLSASRPQDRQFILSSKKLLLSDSGFYLCAWRDNNSPLHFGNGTRLTVT.

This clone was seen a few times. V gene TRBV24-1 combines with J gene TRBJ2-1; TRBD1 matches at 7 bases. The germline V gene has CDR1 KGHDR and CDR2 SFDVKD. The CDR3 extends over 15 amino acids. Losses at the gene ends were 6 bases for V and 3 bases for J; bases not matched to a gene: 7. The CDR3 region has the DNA TGTGCCACCAGTCTACCGGCAGGGGGCTACAATGAGCAGTTCTTC. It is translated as CATSLPAGGYNEQFF.

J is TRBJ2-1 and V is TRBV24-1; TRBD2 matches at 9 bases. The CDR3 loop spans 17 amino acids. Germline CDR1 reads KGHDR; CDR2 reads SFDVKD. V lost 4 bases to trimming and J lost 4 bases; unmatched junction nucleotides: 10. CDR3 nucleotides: TGTGCCACCAGTGACCCTGGGACTAGCCCCAAATACAATGAGCAGTTCTTC. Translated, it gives CATSDPGTSPKYNEQFF.

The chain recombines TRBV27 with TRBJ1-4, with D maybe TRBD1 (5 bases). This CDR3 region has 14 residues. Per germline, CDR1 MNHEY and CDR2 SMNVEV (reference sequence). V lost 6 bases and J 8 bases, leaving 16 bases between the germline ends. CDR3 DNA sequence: TGTGCCAGCAGCAACACGGGGACGGGCGAAAAACTGTTTTTT. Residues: CASSNTGTGEKLFF.

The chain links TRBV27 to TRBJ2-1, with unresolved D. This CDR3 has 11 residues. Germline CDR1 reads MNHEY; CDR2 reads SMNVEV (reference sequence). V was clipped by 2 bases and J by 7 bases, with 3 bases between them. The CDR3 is CASSLGNEQFF. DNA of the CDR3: TGTGCCAGCAGTTTAGGGAATGAGCAGTTCTTC.

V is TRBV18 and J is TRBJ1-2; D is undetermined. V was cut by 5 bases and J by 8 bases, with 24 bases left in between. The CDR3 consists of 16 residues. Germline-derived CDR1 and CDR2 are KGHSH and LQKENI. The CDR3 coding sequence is TGTGCCAGCTCATCGGACCTACGCGCATGGGTTAGAGGCTACACCTTC. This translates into CASSSDLRAWVRGYTF.

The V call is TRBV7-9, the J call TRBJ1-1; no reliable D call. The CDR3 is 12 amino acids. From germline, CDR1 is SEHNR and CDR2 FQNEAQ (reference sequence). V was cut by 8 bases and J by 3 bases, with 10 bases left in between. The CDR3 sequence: CASGFLDTEAFF. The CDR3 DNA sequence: TGTGCCAGCGGATTCCTCGACACTGAAGCTTTCTTT.

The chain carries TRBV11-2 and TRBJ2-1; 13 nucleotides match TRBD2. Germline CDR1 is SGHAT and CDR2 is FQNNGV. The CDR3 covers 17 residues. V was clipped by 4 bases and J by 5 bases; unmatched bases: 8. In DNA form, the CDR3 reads TGTGCCAGCAGCTCCTGGACTAGCGGGGGCTTAGACAATGAGCAGTTCTTC. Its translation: CASSSWTSGGLDNEQFF.

The CDR3 DNA sequence: TGTGCCAGCAGTTCCGGGGCGTCTGGGCCACCCCTCCACTTT. This sequence encodes CASSSGASGPPLHF. This chain uses TRBV27 with TRBJ1-6; TRBD1 might be the D (5 bases). CDR1 MNHEY and CDR2 SMNVEV come from the germline V gene (reference sequence). This CDR3 contains 14 residues. Trimming pared 4 bases from V and 11 bases from J, leaving 15 bases between.

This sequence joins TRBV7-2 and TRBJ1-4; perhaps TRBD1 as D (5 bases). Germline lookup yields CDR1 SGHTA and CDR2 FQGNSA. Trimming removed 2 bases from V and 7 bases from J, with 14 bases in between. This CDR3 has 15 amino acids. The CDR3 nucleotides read TGTGCCAGCAGCTTAAGTAAGGGGCTAAGTGAAAAACTGTTTTTT. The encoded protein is CASSLSKGLSEKLFF.

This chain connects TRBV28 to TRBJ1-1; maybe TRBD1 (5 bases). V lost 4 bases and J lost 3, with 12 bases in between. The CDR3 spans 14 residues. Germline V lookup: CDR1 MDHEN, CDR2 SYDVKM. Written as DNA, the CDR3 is TGTGCCAGCAGTTCTGGGGGGGTTGACACTGAAGCTTTCTTT. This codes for CASSSGGVDTEAFF.

CDR3 DNA sequence: TGTGCCAGCAGCTTAGCGGGGTTGGGCACCGGGGAGCTGTTTTTT. It specifies CASSLAGLGTGELFF. The chain employs TRBV5-6 and TRBJ2-2; 7 bases are shared with TRBD2. V lost 2 bases and J lost 4; bases outside the gene matches: 5. The CDR3 loop spans 15 amino acids. Looked up from germline, CDR1 is SGHDT and CDR2 is YYEEEE.

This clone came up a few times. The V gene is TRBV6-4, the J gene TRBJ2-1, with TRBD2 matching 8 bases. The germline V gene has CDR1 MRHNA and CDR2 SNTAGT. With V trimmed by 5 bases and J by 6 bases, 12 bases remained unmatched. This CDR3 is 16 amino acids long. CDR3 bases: TGTGCCAGCAGTCCAGCGGGAGCTTCAGAGGGCAATGAGCAGTTCTTC. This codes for CASSPAGASEGNEQFF.

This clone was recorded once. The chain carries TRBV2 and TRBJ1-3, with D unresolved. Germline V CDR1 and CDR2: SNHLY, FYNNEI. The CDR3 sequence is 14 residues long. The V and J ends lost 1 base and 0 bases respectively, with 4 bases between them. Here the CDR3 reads CASSEGGSGNTIYF. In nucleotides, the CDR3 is TGTGCCAGCAGTGAAGGCGGCTCTGGAAACACCATATATTTT.

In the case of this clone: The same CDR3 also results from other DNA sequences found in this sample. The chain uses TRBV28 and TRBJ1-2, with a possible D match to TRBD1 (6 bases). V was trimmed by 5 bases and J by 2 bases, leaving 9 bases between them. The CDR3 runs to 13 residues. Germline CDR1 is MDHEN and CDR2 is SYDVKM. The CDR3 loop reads CASSQGRNYGYTF. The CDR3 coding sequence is TGTGCCAGCAGTCAGGGGAGGAACTATGGCTACACCTTC.